This is a list of T cell receptor beta chains from one sample in a study of blood T cell repertoires in COVID-19. Generated by immunoSEQ multiplex PCR, the TCRdb table keeps only in-frame clones and is missing some. The data contain nearly 90,000 clones, 88% of them singletons. The specimen was peripheral blood. The receptors originated from a man aged 55 to 70 with acute or convalescent COVID-19. Both conserved end residues are trimmed from each CDR3. The order of the fields is clone size, V gene, CDR3 protein. Expanded clones get a size class; other rows say once, few or many, or leave the size out.

>NA|TRBV6-6
ARSTGEGNTIY
>NA|TRBV27
ASSPRSGDGTEAF
>NA|TRBV27
ASSPGQGTYEQY
>NA|TRBV19
ASGEGEYSGIPDTQY
>NA|TRBV14
ASSPDFSGNTIY
>once|TRBV11-3
ASSFISSNTEAF
>NA|TRBV6-2/TRBV6-3
ASSSGGWTSGGPEQY
>NA|TRBV5-1
ASSATGSGGYT
>NA|TRBV4-1
ASSPGAGARNQPQH
>few|TRBV5-1
ASSRGSYEQY
>NA|TRBV5-1
ASSLEGVHQQPQH
>once|TRBV19
ASSPTWGGTDTQY
>NA|TRBV5-4
ASSLRQVNQETQY
>NA|TRBV20-1
SASRGNPYEQY
>NA|TRBV10-3
AISVGRALAGDLSSYNEQF
>NA|TRBV5-1
ASSFGRDDIQY
>NA|TRBV27
ASSSPLATGELF
>NA|TRBV2
ASSDEPGQASNSPLH
>NA|TRBV11-2
ASSIINRGRGRTYEQY
>NA|TRBV30
AWGQGYNEQF
>NA|TRBV11-3
ASSFRGLAGADTQY
>NA|TRBV6-2/TRBV6-3
ASSSQGAVAF
>NA|TRBV6-6
ASSYRGNEKLF
>NA|TRBV11-1
ASSLGQGLYEQY